The rows below give T cell receptor beta chains drawn from one sample of a study of blood T cells in healthy people across ages. TCRdb called the 5' RACE reads again in MiXCR, with one record for every CDR3 protein. This sample has about 1.6 million distinct CDR3 sequences; approximately 32% occur once, and the top ten carry approximately 10%. What was sequenced was blood. These receptors all stem from a woman aged 25 to 39 in good health. Both conserved end residues are part of each CDR3. Each record gives: V gene, D gene, clone size, J gene, CDR3 protein, CDR3 DNA. D genes are given only for firm matches. Rows may omit the clone size; those that give it use once, few, many or a size class.

v_call: TRBV2; d_call: -; clone_size: few; j_call: TRBJ2-7; cdr3_aa: CASSAPSVYEQYF; cdr3_nt: TGTGCCAGCAGTGCCCCGAGCGTCTACGAGCAGTACTTC
v_call: TRBV20-1; d_call: -; clone_size: -; j_call: TRBJ1-1; cdr3_aa: CSARPLGNTEAFF; cdr3_nt: TGCAGTGCAAGGCCCCTCGGGAACACTGAAGCTTTCTTT
v_call: TRBV7-8; d_call: TRBD1; clone_size: few; j_call: TRBJ2-1; cdr3_aa: CASSLASRTGFYNEQFF; cdr3_nt: TGTGCCAGCAGCTTAGCGTCCCGGACAGGCTTCTACAATGAGCAGTTCTTC
v_call: TRBV20-1; d_call: -; clone_size: few; j_call: TRBJ2-7; cdr3_aa: CSARDSTAPYEQYF; cdr3_nt: TGCAGTGCTAGAGATTCGACAGCACCCTACGAGCAGTACTTC
v_call: TRBV10-3; d_call: -; clone_size: -; j_call: TRBJ1-1; cdr3_aa: CAITRVLNRAPGTNTEAFF; cdr3_nt: TGTGCCATCACGAGGGTCCTGAACCGGGCCCCCGGCACCAACACTGAAGCTTTCTTT
v_call: TRBV21-1; d_call: -; clone_size: -; j_call: TRBJ1-5; cdr3_aa: CASSKADSNQPQHF; cdr3_nt: TGTGCCAGCAGCAAAGCCGATTCCAATCAGCCCCAGCATTTT
v_call: TRBV28; d_call: -; clone_size: -; j_call: TRBJ2-2; cdr3_aa: CASSSRNKGELFF; cdr3_nt: TGTGCCAGCAGTTCCCGGAATAAGGGGGAGCTGTTTTTT
v_call: TRBV9; d_call: -; clone_size: -; j_call: TRBJ1-3; cdr3_aa: CASSDGTGVGGNTIYF; cdr3_nt: TGTGCCAGCAGCGACGGGACGGGGGTGGGAGGAAACACCATATATTTT
v_call: TRBV28; d_call: -; clone_size: -; j_call: TRBJ2-6; cdr3_aa: CASRIGSGANVLTF; cdr3_nt: TGTGCCAGCAGAATTGGATCTGGGGCCAACGTCCTGACTTTC
v_call: TRBV20-1; d_call: TRBD2; clone_size: few; j_call: TRBJ2-5; cdr3_aa: CSALAGKETQYF; cdr3_nt: TGCAGTGCTTTAGCGGGGAAAGAGACCCAGTACTTC
v_call: TRBV7-9; d_call: -; clone_size: many; j_call: TRBJ2-7; cdr3_aa: CASSSRTPEQYF; cdr3_nt: TGTGCCAGCAGCTCTCGGACGCCGGAGCAGTACTTC
v_call: TRBV4-1; d_call: TRBD2; clone_size: -; j_call: TRBJ2-7; cdr3_aa: CASSARLAGAHEQYF; cdr3_nt: TGCGCCAGCAGCGCCCGACTAGCGGGGGCCCACGAGCAGTACTTC
v_call: TRBV6-5; d_call: -; clone_size: -; j_call: TRBJ2-5; cdr3_aa: CASSSELDRETQYF; cdr3_nt: TGTGCCAGCAGTTCCGAATTAGATAGAGAGACCCAGTACTTC
v_call: TRBV5-1; d_call: TRBD1; clone_size: few; j_call: TRBJ1-6; cdr3_aa: CASSRGTEDNSPLHF; cdr3_nt: TGCGCCAGCAGCCGCGGGACAGAAGATAATTCACCCCTCCACTTT
v_call: TRBV2; d_call: -; clone_size: -; j_call: TRBJ2-1; cdr3_aa: CASSETTGWFF; cdr3_nt: TGTGCCAGCAGTGAGACAACAGGGTGGTTCTTC
v_call: TRBV29-1; d_call: -; clone_size: few; j_call: TRBJ2-3; cdr3_aa: CSVELSGIGSDTQYF; cdr3_nt: TGCAGCGTTGAACTATCGGGAATTGGGTCAGATACGCAGTATTTT
v_call: TRBV18; d_call: -; clone_size: -; j_call: TRBJ1-1; cdr3_aa: CASSPPLGMNTEAFF; cdr3_nt: TGTGCCAGCTCACCACCGTTGGGGATGAACACTGAAGCTTTCTTT
v_call: TRBV7-3; d_call: TRBD2; clone_size: few; j_call: TRBJ2-1; cdr3_aa: CASSGVSGGHEQFF; cdr3_nt: TGTGCCAGCAGCGGGGTCTCGGGGGGGCATGAGCAGTTCTTC
v_call: TRBV7-8; d_call: -; clone_size: -; j_call: TRBJ2-3; cdr3_aa: CASSLGRLGQPSTDTQYF; cdr3_nt: TGTGCCAGCAGCTTAGGAAGGTTAGGGCAGCCCAGCACAGATACGCAGTATTTT
v_call: TRBV4-1; d_call: TRBD1; clone_size: -; j_call: TRBJ1-2; cdr3_aa: CARSLPGQGARNYGYTF; cdr3_nt: TGCGCCAGAAGCCTTCCGGGGCAGGGGGCTCGAAACTATGGCTACACCTTC
v_call: TRBV5-1; d_call: TRBD2; clone_size: -; j_call: TRBJ2-3; cdr3_aa: CASSPQASGGWDTQYF; cdr3_nt: TGCGCCAGCAGCCCTCAGGCTAGCGGGGGCTGGGATACGCAGTATTTT
v_call: TRBV29-1; d_call: -; clone_size: -; j_call: TRBJ1-1; cdr3_aa: CSVQLTGIPEAFF; cdr3_nt: TGCAGCGTCCAACTCACAGGGATTCCTGAAGCTTTCTTT
v_call: TRBV20-1; d_call: TRBD1; clone_size: -; j_call: TRBJ2-7; cdr3_aa: CSASTVTTGGYEQYF; cdr3_nt: TGCAGTGCTAGTACGGTCACTACAGGGGGCTACGAGCAGTACTTC